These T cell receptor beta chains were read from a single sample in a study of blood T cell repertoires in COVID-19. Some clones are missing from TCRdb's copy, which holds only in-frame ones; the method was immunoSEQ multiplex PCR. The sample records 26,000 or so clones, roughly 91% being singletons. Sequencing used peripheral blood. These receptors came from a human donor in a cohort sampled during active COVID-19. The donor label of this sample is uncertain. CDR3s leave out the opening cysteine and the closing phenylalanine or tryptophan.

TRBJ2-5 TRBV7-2 ASSFSGTGATETQY
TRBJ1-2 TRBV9 ASSVANTGFYGYT
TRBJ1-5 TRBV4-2 ASSQSAGGSNQPQH
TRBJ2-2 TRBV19 ASSIYQGSSGELF
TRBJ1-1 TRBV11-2 ASSLSMWTGAMNTEAF
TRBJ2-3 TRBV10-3 AISSPSGTDTQY
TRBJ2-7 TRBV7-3 ASSSGTGGEQY
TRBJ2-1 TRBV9 ASSVAPSSYNEQF
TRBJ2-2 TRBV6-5 ASRTGAPNTGELF
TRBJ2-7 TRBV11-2 ASRPLGQGNYEQY
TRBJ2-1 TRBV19 ASSIRTSGDYNEQF
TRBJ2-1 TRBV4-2 ASSRDVSYNEQF
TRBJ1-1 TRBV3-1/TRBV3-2 ASSYRAGDTEAF
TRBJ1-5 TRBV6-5 ASSYSPGAGEPQH
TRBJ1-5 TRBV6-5 ASSSGGNQPQH
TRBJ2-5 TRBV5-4 ASRLADEETQY
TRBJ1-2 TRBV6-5 ASSSNRQLPQGYT
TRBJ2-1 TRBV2 ASTAGGAEYNEQF
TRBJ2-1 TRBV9 ASSVGPQGSYNEQF
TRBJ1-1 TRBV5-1 ASSGGQGAPTEAF
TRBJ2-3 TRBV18 ASSPGQWDTQY
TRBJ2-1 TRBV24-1 ATSTPTGGNEQF
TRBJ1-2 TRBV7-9 ASSLGAAAGYT
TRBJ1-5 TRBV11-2 ASSANSNQPQH